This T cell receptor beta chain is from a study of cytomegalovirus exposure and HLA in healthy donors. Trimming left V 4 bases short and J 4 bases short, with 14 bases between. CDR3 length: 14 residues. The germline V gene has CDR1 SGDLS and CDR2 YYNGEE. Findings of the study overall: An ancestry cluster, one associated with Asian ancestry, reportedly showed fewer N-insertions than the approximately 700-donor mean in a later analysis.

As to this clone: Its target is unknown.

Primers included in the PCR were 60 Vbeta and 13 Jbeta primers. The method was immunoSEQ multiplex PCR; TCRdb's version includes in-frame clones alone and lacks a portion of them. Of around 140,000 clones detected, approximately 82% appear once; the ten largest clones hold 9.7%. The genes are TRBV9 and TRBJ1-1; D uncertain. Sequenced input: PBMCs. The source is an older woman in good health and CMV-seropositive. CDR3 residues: CASSPRPTVTEAFF. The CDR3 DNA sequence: TGTGCCAGCAGCCCCCGCCCCACAGTCACTGAAGCTTTCTTT. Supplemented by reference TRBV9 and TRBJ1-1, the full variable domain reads DSGVTQTPKHLITATGQRVTLRCSPRSGDLSVYWYQQSLDQGLQFLIQYYNGEERAKGNILERFSAQQFPDLHSELNLSSLELGDSALYFCASSPRPTVTEAFFGQGTRLTVV.